Listed below are T cell receptor beta chains from one sample, sequenced in a study of blood T cell repertoires in COVID-19. Method: immunoSEQ multiplex PCR; TCRdb's copy keeps in-frame clones and lacks some. Here the sample spans some 350,000 clones, 80% to 90% being singletons. Sequenced: peripheral blood. These receptors were taken from a woman in her twenties or thirties with COVID-19, enrolled during active disease. CDR3s include the opening cysteine and the closing phenylalanine or tryptophan. Each record gives: J gene, D gene, V gene, clone size, CDR3 protein, CDR3 DNA. D genes are given only for firm matches. A clone size is listed for some rows: how often the clone was seen (once, few, many), or a class if it is expanded.

TRBJ1-2 - TRBV9 - CASSGQGYTF TGTGCCAGCAGCGGACAGGGCTACACCTTC
TRBJ2-1 TRBD2 TRBV7-9 - CASSVGLAESNEQFF TGTGCCAGCAGCGTGGGACTAGCGGAAAGCAATGAGCAGTTCTTC
TRBJ1-2 TRBD1 TRBV9 - CASSVGTGSNYGYTF TGTGCCAGCAGCGTAGGGACAGGCTCTAACTATGGCTACACCTTC
TRBJ2-1 TRBD2 TRBV5-8 - CASMSGLAVYEQFF TGTGCCAGCATGTCGGGACTAGCAGTCTATGAGCAGTTCTTC
TRBJ1-2 - TRBV6-6 - CASSRLGAGGYTF TGTGCCAGCAGCCGACTGGGGGCTGGGGGCTACACCTTC
TRBJ1-5 - TRBV4-1 - CASSQVGGGGNQPQHF TGCGCCAGCAGCCAAGTAGGAGGGGGGGGGAATCAGCCCCAGCATTTT
TRBJ1-1 - TRBV19 - CASILGSTEAFF TGTGCCAGTATACTGGGGAGCACTGAAGCTTTCTTT
TRBJ2-3 TRBD2 TRBV7-9 - CASSLFSGTTDTQYF TGTGCCAGCAGCTTATTTAGCGGGACCACAGATACGCAGTATTTT
TRBJ2-2 TRBD1 TRBV29-1 - CSAGRDRGFGELFF TGCAGCGCCGGACGGGACAGGGGTTTCGGGGAGCTGTTTTTT
TRBJ1-1 TRBD1 TRBV6-9 - CASSRTGVNTEAFF TGTGCCAGCAGTCGGACAGGAGTGAACACTGAAGCTTTCTTT
TRBJ2-5 TRBD2 TRBV19 - CASSIGQLAGGLLPSQETQYF TGTGCCAGTAGTATAGGACAACTAGCGGGAGGGCTATTGCCCTCCCAAGAGACCCAGTACTTC
TRBJ2-1 TRBD1 TRBV7-2 - CASSLEQGEKQFF TGTGCCAGCAGCTTAGAACAGGGGGAGAAGCAGTTCTTC
TRBJ2-1 TRBD2 TRBV6-5 - CASSSRGAGGSDEQFF TGTGCCAGCAGTTCCCGAGGTGCGGGAGGGAGCGATGAGCAGTTCTTC
TRBJ2-1 TRBD2 TRBV14 - CASSQILAGVHQFF TGTGCCAGCAGCCAAATACTAGCGGGAGTCCATCAGTTCTTC
TRBJ1-6 - TRBV6-2/TRBV6-3 - CASSFLGRAGSPLHF TGTGCCAGCAGTTTCCTCGGGAGGGCCGGGTCACCCCTCCACTTT
TRBJ1-2 TRBD1 TRBV7-2 once CASSGAPGGTANYGYTF TGTGCCAGCAGCGGTGCGCCCGGAGGGACAGCTAACTATGGCTACACCTTC
TRBJ2-2 - TRBV5-5 - CASSLTRGAGTGELFF TGTGCCAGCAGCTTAACCCGGGGGGCGGGGACCGGGGAGCTGTTTTTT
TRBJ1-1 - TRBV27 - CASSPARGTEAFF TGTGCCAGCAGTCCCGCAAGGGGCACTGAAGCTTTCTTT
TRBJ2-3 TRBD1 TRBV5-4 - CASSLPGTGGTDTQYF TGTGCCAGCAGCTTGCCTGGGACAGGGGGCACAGATACGCAGTATTTT
TRBJ1-1 TRBD1 TRBV30 - CAWTQGDLNTEAFF TGTGCCTGGACACAGGGGGATCTCAACACTGAAGCTTTCTTT
TRBJ2-1 TRBD2 TRBV6-2/TRBV6-3 - CASSSRKYTSGGDNEQFF TGTGCCAGCAGTTCCCGAAAATATACTAGCGGGGGGGACAATGAGCAGTTCTTC
TRBJ1-1 TRBD1 TRBV28 - CASSHPPTGWNTEAFF TGTGCCAGCAGCCATCCCCCGACAGGGTGGAACACTGAAGCTTTCTTT
TRBJ1-5 TRBD1 TRBV2 - CAVGQRNQPQHF TGTGCCGTGGGACAGCGCAATCAGCCCCAGCATTTT
TRBJ1-1 - TRBV7-9 - CASSLQGTLAAFF TGTGCCAGCAGCTTACAGGGAACCCTCGCCGCTTTCTTT
TRBJ1-1 TRBD1 TRBV2 - CASRDPTGVGSEAFF TGTGCCAGCAGGGACCCTACAGGGGTAGGTTCCGAAGCTTTCTTT
TRBJ2-5 TRBD2 TRBV5-4 - CASSLAGIQETQYF TGTGCCAGCAGCCTAGCGGGGATACAAGAGACCCAGTACTTC
TRBJ2-1 - TRBV28 - CASSFGWRGGDEQFF TGTGCCAGCAGTTTTGGCTGGCGCGGGGGCGATGAGCAGTTCTTC
TRBJ2-5 - TRBV5-6 - CASSRGVTETQYF TGTGCCAGCAGCCGCGGGGTAACGGAGACCCAGTACTTC
TRBJ2-5 TRBD1 TRBV29-1 - CSVTTGQETQYF TGCAGCGTAACGACAGGGCAGGAGACCCAGTACTTC
TRBJ2-7 - TRBV2 - CASRGGPSYEQYF TGTGCCAGCAGGGGAGGTCCTTCCTACGAGCAGTACTTC
TRBJ2-3 - TRBV11-3 - CASSGRYDRLGGSPLDTQYF TGTGCCAGCAGCGGGCGCTACGACAGGCTTGGCGGGAGTCCCCTAGATACGCAGTATTTT
TRBJ2-5 TRBD1 TRBV29-1 once CSAFNRGLRRVKQETQYF TGCAGCGCCTTCAACAGGGGCCTCCGGCGGGTGAAACAAGAGACCCAGTACTTC
TRBJ1-3 - TRBV5-1 - CASSPVGNTIYF TGCGCCAGCAGCCCGGTCGGGAACACCATATATTTT
TRBJ2-1 TRBD2 TRBV2 - CASRPGTRGYNEQFF TGTGCCAGCAGACCCGGGACTAGGGGCTACAATGAGCAGTTCTTC
TRBJ2-7 - TRBV28 - CASRAHAGGSYEQYF TGTGCCAGCAGGGCCCATGCAGGGGGGAGCTACGAGCAGTACTTC
TRBJ2-3 TRBD2 TRBV11-2 - CASSPVGLAGGITDTQYF TGTGCCAGCAGCCCAGTAGGACTAGCGGGGGGTATTACAGATACGCAGTATTTT
TRBJ2-3 - TRBV7-2 - CASSLAPAASTDTQYF TGTGCCAGCAGCTTAGCCCCCGCGGCTAGCACAGATACGCAGTATTTT
TRBJ1-5 - TRBV30 few CAWRGRVNQPQHF TGTGCCTGGAGGGGCAGGGTTAATCAGCCCCAGCATTTT
TRBJ2-4 - TRBV3-1/TRBV3-2 - CASSLRGENIQYF TGTGCCAGCAGCCTCAGGGGAGAAAACATTCAGTACTTC
TRBJ1-2 - TRBV13 - CASSLVGRGNYGYTF TGTGCCAGCAGCTTAGTGGGCAGGGGAAACTATGGCTACACCTTC
TRBJ1-1 - TRBV5-6 once CASSLGQGTVRAFF TGTGCCAGCAGCTTGGGGCAGGGTACGGTTCGGGCTTTCTTT
TRBJ2-1 TRBD1 TRBV11-3 - CASSLEGTGSHEQFF TGTGCCAGCAGCTTAGAGGGGACAGGGTCCCATGAGCAGTTCTTC
TRBJ1-4 - TRBV5-5 - CASSPRQLATNEKLFF TGTGCCAGCAGCCCGAGACAGCTTGCAACTAATGAAAAACTGTTTTTT
TRBJ2-7 - TRBV6-6 - CASYRAHEQYF TGTGCCAGTTACAGGGCCCACGAGCAGTACTTC
TRBJ1-1 - TRBV14 once CASSQSVNTEAFF TGTGCCAGCAGCCAGAGCGTAAACACTGAAGCTTTCTTT
TRBJ2-1 TRBD2 TRBV2 - CASSVDGGKYNEQFF TGTGCCAGCAGTGTTGACGGGGGGAAATACAATGAGCAGTTCTTC
TRBJ2-1 - TRBV9 few CASSVLHGVRDPYNEQFF TGTGCCAGCAGCGTCCTCCATGGGGTGCGGGATCCCTACAATGAGCAGTTCTTC
TRBJ2-5 TRBD2 TRBV6-6 - CASSPSTSGITQETQYF TGTGCCAGCAGTCCCTCTACTAGCGGGATAACACAAGAGACCCAGTACTTC
TRBJ2-5 TRBD2 TRBV5-1 - CASSRLAGWQETQYF TGCGCCAGCAGCAGACTAGCGGGGTGGCAAGAGACCCAGTACTTC
TRBJ1-2 - TRBV2 - CASQEIGSYGYTF TGTGCCAGCCAAGAGATCGGGAGCTATGGCTACACCTTC
TRBJ1-6 TRBD1 TRBV28 once CASSHGQGNSPLHF TGTGCCAGCAGCCACGGACAGGGTAATTCACCCCTCCACTTT
TRBJ1-5 - TRBV7-8 few CASSPREGSGRPQHF TGTGCCAGCAGCCCCCGGGAGGGGTCGGGTCGGCCCCAGCATTTT
TRBJ1-3 - TRBV15 - CATSRDGGGGNTIYF TGTGCCACCAGCAGAGATGGGGGCGGCGGAAACACCATATATTTT